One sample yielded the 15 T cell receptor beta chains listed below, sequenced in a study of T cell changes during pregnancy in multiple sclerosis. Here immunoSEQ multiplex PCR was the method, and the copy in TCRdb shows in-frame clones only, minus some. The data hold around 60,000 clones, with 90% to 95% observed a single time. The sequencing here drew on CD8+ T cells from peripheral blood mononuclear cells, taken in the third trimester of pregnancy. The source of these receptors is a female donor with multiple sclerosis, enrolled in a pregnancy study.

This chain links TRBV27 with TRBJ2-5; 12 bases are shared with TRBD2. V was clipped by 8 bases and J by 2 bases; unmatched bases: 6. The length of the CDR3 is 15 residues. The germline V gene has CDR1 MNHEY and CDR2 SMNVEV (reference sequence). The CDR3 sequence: CASGLTSGSQETQYF. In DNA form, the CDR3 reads TGTGCCAGCGGCCTGACTAGCGGGAGTCAAGAGACCCAGTACTTC.

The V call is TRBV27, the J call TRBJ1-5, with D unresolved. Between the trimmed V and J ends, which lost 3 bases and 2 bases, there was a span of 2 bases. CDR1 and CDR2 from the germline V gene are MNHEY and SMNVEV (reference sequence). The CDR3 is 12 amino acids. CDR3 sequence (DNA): TGTGCCAGCAGTTTCGGCAATCAGCCCCAGCATTTT. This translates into CASSFGNQPQHF.

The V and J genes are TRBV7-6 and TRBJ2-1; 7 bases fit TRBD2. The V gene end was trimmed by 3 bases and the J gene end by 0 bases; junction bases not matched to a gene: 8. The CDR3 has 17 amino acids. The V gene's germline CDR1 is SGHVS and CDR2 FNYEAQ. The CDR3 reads CASSLGGGVGSYNEQFF. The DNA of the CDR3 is TGTGCCAGCAGCTTGGGGGGAGGGGTAGGCTCCTACAATGAGCAGTTCTTC.

In DNA form, the CDR3 reads TGTGCCAGCAGTTACTCGAGGGGGGGGATGAACACTGAAGCTTTCTTT. Its translation: CASSYSRGGMNTEAFF. The chain carries TRBV6-5 and TRBJ1-1; possible D gene TRBD1, 6 bases. Germline CDR1 and CDR2: MNHEY and SVGAGI. Trimming took off 0 bases at V and 0 bases at J, with 11 bases between the two ends. The CDR3 runs to 16 residues.

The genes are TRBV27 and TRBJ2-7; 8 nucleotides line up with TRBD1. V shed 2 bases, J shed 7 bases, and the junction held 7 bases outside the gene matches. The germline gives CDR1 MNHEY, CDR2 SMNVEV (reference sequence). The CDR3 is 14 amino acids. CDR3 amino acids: CASSLIQGGKEQYF. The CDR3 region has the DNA TGTGCCAGCAGTTTAATACAGGGGGGTAAGGAGCAGTACTTC.

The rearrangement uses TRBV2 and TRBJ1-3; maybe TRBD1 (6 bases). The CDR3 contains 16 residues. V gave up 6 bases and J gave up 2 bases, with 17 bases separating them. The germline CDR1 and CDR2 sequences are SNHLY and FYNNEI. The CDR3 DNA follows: TGTGCCAGCAGCAGGGGTTCTACGGTTCCTGGAAACACCATATATTTT. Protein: CASSRGSTVPGNTIYF.

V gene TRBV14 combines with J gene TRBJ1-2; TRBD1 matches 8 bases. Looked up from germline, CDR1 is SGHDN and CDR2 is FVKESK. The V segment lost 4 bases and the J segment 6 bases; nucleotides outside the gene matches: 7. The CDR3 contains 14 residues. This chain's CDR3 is CASSPSQGADGYTF. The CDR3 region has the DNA TGTGCCAGCAGCCCCTCCCAGGGGGCGGATGGCTACACCTTC.

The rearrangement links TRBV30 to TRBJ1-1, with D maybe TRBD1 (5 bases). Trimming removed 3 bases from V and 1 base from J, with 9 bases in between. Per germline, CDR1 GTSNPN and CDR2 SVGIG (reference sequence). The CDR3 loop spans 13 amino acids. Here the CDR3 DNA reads TGTGCCTGGAGCCTGGACACGAACACTGAAGCTTTCTTT. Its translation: CAWSLDTNTEAFF.

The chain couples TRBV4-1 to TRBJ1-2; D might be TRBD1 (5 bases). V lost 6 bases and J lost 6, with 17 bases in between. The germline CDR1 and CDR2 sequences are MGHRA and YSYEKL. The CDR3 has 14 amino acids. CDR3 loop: CASRGGGLGDGYTF. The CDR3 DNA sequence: TGCGCCAGCAGGGGCGGGGGGTTAGGAGATGGCTACACCTTC.

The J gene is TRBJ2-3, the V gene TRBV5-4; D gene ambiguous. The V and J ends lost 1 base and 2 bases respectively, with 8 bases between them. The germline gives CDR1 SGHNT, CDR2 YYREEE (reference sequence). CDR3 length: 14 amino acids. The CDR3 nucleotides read TGTGCCAGCAGCTTGAACAGCCCCACAGATACGCAGTATTTT. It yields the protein CASSLNSPTDTQYF. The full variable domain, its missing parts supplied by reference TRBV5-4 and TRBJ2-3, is ETGVTQSPTHLIKTRGQQVTLRCSSQSGHNTVSWYQQALGQGPQFIFQYYREEENGRGNFPPRFSGLQFPNYSSELNVNALELDDSALYLCASSLNSPTDTQYFGPGTRLTVL.

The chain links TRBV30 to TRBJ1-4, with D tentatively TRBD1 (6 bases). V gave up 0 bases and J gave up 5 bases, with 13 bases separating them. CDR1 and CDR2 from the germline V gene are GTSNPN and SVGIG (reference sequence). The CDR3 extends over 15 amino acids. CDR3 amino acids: CAWSVSGARNEKLFF. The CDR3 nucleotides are TGTGCCTGGAGTGTATCAGGGGCCCGAAATGAAAAACTGTTTTTT.

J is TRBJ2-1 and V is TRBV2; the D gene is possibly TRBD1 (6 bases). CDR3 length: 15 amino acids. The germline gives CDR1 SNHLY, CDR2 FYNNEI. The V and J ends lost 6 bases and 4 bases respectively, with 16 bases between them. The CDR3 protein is CASRRGQQAYNEQFF. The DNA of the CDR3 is TGTGCCAGCAGACGCGGACAGCAAGCTTACAATGAGCAGTTCTTC.

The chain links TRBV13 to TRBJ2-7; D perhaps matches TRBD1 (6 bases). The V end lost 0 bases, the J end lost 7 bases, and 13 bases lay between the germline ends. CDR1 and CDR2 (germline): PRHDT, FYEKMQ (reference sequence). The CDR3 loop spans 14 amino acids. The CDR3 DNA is TGTGCCAGCAGCTTAGGGAGGACAGCCTGGGAGCAGTACTTC. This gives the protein CASSLGRTAWEQYF.

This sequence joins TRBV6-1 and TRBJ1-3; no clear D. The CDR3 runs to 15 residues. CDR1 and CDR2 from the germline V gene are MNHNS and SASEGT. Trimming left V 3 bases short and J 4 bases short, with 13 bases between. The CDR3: CASSEEGTSGNTIYF. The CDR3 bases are TGTGCCAGCAGTGAGGAGGGAACGAGCGGAAACACCATATATTTT.

CDR3 region: CASSYSTDTQYF. DNA of the CDR3: TGCGCCAGCAGCTATAGCACAGATACGCAGTATTTT. The gene calls are TRBV10-1 and TRBJ2-3; D unclear. The CDR3 is made up of 12 amino acids. Germline V lookup: CDR1 WNHNN, CDR2 SYGVQD (reference sequence). Trimming left V 6 bases short and J 0 bases short, with 4 bases between.